This TCR beta chain was identified during a study of T cell responses to AZD1222 COVID-19 vaccine. Study background: Doses given second, at about 4 or about 12 weeks, were pooled. Findings of the study overall: The CD4 TCRs associated with vaccination extended across spike and predominated at 160-218 and 743-854. Mostly white British, mostly female donors; authors suggested clonal diversity may be underestimated.

Comment on this clone: The antigen remains undetermined.

Clones were read by immunoSEQ multiplex PCR, and TCRdb kept only the in-frame ones, dropping some. The repertoire consists of roughly 140,000 clones, with roughly nine tenths occurring once and the leading ten covering more than 3%. V dropped 7 bases and J dropped 5 bases, with 16 bases sitting between them. CDR1 is MNHEY, CDR2 SVGAGI, per germline. The CDR3 is made up of 14 amino acids. The V call is TRBV6-5, the J call TRBJ2-3; D tentatively fits TRBD1 or TRBD2 (5 bases each). This TCR came from an adult in good health. Sequenced material: peripheral blood, taken on day 0 of AZD1222 vaccination. Here the CDR3 reads CASNAIPGLDTQYF. In DNA form, the CDR3 reads TGTGCCAGCAACGCTATACCGGGGCTAGATACGCAGTATTTT.